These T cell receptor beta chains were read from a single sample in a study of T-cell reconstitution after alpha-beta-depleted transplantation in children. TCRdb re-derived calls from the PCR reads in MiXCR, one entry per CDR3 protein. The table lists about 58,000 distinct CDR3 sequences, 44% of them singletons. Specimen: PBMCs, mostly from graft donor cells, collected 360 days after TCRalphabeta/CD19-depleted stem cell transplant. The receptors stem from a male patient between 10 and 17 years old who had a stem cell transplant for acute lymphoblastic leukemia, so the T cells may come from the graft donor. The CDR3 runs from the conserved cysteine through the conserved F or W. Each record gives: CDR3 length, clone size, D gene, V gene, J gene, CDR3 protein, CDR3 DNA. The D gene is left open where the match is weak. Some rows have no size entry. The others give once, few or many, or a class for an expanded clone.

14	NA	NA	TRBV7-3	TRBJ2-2	CASSLSQNTGELFF	TGTGCCAGCAGCTTAAGCCAGAACACCGGGGAGCTGTTTTTT
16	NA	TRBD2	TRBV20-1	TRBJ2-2	CSARDPSGAATGELFF	TGCAGTGCTAGAGATCCTAGCGGGGCTGCGACCGGGGAGCTGTTTTTT
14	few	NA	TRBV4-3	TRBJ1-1	CASSQEAANTEAFF	TGCGCCAGCAGCCAAGAGGCCGCGAACACTGAAGCTTTCTTT
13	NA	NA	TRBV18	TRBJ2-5	CASSPGRQETQYF	TGTGCCAGCTCACCCGGACGGCAAGAGACCCAGTACTTC
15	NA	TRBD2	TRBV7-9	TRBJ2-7	CASSLGTSGTYEQYF	TGTGCCAGCAGCTTAGGGACTAGCGGCACCTACGAGCAGTACTTC
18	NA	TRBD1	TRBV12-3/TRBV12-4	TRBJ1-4	CASSSDRGILATNEKLFF	TGTGCCAGCAGTTCAGACAGGGGGATTCTTGCGACTAATGAAAAACTGTTTTTT
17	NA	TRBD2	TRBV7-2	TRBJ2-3	CASSFPWVAGERDTQYF	TGTGCCAGCAGCTTCCCTTGGGTAGCGGGAGAGAGAGATACGCAGTATTTT
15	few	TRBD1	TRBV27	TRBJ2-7	CASSSPGTGIHEQYF	TGTGCCAGCAGTTCCCCTGGGACAGGGATCCACGAGCAGTACTTC
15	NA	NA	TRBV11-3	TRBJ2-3	CASSASEGRSDTQYF	TGTGCCAGCAGCGCCTCGGAGGGCCGGTCAGATACGCAGTATTTT
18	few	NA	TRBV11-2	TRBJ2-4	CASSSPPTGIGAKNIQYF	TGTGCCAGCAGCTCACCCCCAACAGGGATTGGGGCCAAAAACATTCAGTACTTC
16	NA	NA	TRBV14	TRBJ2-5	CASSQVDRLGQETQYF	TGTGCCAGCAGCCAAGTCGACAGGTTGGGCCAAGAGACCCAGTACTTC
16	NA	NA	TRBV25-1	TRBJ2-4	CASSELTVGAKNIQYF	TGTGCCAGCAGTGAGTTGACAGTCGGTGCCAAAAACATTCAGTACTTC
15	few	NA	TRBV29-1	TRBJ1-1	CSVIPLGGATTEAFF	TGCAGCGTCATCCCTCTAGGGGGGGCGACCACTGAAGCTTTCTTT
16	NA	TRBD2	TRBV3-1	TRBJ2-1	CASSQKTGGPGDEQFF	TGTGCCAGCAGCCAAAAAACGGGGGGGCCGGGCGATGAGCAGTTCTTC
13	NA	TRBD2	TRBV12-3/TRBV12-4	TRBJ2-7	CASSFGTTYEQYF	TGTGCCAGCAGTTTCGGGACTACCTACGAGCAGTACTTC
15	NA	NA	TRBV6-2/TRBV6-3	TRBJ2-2	CASSQYFRGTGELFF	TGTGCCAGCAGTCAGTACTTCAGGGGAACCGGGGAGCTGTTTTTT
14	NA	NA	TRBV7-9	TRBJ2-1	CASLLTAAGNEQFF	TGTGCCAGTCTCCTTACGGCAGCGGGCAATGAGCAGTTCTTC
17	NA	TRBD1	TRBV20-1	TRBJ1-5	CSARRQGGRYSNQPQHF	TGCAGTGCTCGAAGACAGGGAGGCCGTTATAGCAATCAGCCCCAGCATTTT
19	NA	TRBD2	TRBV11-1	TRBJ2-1	CASSFPDGPIAGGANEQFF	TGTGCCAGCAGCTTTCCTGATGGACCCATAGCGGGAGGGGCCAATGAGCAGTTCTTC
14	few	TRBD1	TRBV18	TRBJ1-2	CASSPRAGGHGYTF	TGTGCCAGCTCACCACGGGCAGGGGGCCATGGCTACACCTTC
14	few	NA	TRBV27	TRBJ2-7	CASSPIESAYEQYF	TGTGCCAGCAGTCCAATAGAGTCGGCCTACGAGCAGTACTTC
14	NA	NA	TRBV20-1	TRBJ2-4	CSALILGAKNIQYF	TGCAGTGCTTTGATCCTAGGGGCCAAAAACATTCAGTACTTC
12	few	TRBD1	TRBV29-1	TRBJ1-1	CSARQGNTEAFF	TGCAGCGCTAGACAGGGCAACACTGAAGCTTTCTTT
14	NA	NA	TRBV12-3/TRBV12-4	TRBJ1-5	CASSLVGVNQPQHF	TGTGCCAGCAGTTTAGTAGGAGTCAATCAGCCCCAGCATTTT
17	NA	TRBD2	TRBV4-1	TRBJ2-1	CASSQESYPAGDNEQFF	TGCGCCAGCAGCCAAGAATCGTATCCAGCGGGAGACAATGAGCAGTTCTTC
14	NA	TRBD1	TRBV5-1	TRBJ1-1	CASSYEGANTEAFF	TGCGCCAGCAGTTATGAGGGGGCGAACACTGAAGCTTTCTTT